This T cell receptor (beta chain) was sequenced during a study of control samples from healthy donors and cancer patients. Method: immunoSEQ multiplex PCR; TCRdb's copy keeps in-frame clones and lacks some. The data contain 77,000 or so clones, about nine tenths of them singletons. The CDR3 totals 13 residues. The V end lost 5 bases, the J end lost 4 bases, and 9 bases lay between the germline ends. Germline CDR1 and CDR2: MNHEY and SMNVEV (reference sequence). The sequenced sample consisted of blood. V and J are TRBV27 and TRBJ1-5, with D possibly matching TRBD1 (6 bases). This receptor was taken from a man aged 25 to 45 in good health. Written as DNA, the CDR3 is TGTGCCAGCAGTGACAGGAGTAATCAGCCCCAGCATTTT. It specifies CASSDRSNQPQHF.